This TCR beta chain was identified during a study of patients and donors after allogeneic stem cell transplantation. V was shortened by 2 bases and J by 4 bases, with 8 bases between the two germline ends. Germline V gives CDR1 KGHSH, CDR2 LQKENI. The CDR3 sequence is 13 residues long. This clonotype was found a few times. TCRdb re-analysed the RT-PCR reads in MiXCR, keeping a single row per CDR3 protein. The sample shows under 95,000 distinct CDR3 sequences, 5% of them seen only once. What was sequenced was blood, either unsorted or a sorted T cell fraction (not recorded which). The TCR sequence derives from a human donor who was either an allogeneic HSCT recipient or a stem cell or donor lymphocyte infusion donor (not recorded which). It is not recorded whose cells these are; they may come from a transplant donor. The chain recombines TRBV18 with TRBJ2-5; D remains unclear. The CDR3, as DNA: TGTGCCAGCTCACCAATGGTCTCAGAGACCCAGTACTTC. As protein: CASSPMVSETQYF.